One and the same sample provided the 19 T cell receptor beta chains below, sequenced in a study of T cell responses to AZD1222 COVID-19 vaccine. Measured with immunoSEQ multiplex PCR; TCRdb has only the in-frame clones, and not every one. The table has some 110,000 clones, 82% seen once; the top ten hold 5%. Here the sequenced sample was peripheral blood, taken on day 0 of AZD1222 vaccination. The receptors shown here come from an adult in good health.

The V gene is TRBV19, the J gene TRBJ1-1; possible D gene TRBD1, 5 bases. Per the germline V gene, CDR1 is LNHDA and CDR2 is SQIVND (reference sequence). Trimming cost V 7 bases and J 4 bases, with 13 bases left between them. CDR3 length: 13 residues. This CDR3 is CASTIRDGTEAFF. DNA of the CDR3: TGTGCCAGTACTATCAGGGATGGCACTGAAGCTTTCTTT. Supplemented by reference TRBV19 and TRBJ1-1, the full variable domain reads DGGITQSPKYLFRKEGQNVTLSCEQNLNHDAMYWYRQDPGQGLRLIYYSQIVNDFQKGDIAEGYSVSREKKESFPLTVTSAQKNPTAFYLCASTIRDGTEAFFGQGTRLTVV.

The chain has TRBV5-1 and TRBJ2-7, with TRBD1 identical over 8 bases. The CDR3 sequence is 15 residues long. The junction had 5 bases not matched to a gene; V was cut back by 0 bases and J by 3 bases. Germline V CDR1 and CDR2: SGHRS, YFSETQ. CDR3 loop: CASSLAGGTSYEQYF. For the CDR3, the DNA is TGCGCCAGCAGCTTGGCAGGGGGCACTAGCTACGAGCAGTACTTC.

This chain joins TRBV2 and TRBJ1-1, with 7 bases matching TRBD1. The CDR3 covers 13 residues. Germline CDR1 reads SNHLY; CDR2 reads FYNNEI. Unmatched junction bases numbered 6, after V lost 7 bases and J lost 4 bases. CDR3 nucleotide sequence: TGTGCCAGCACCATTAACAGGGGCACTGAAGCTTTCTTT. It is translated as CASTINRGTEAFF. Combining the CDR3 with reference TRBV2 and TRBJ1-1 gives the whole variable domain EPEVTQTPSHQVTQMGQEVILRCVPISNHLYFYWYRQILGQKVEFLVSFYNNEISEKSEIFDDQFSVERPDGSNFTLKIRSTKLEDSAMYFCASTINRGTEAFFGQGTRLTVV.

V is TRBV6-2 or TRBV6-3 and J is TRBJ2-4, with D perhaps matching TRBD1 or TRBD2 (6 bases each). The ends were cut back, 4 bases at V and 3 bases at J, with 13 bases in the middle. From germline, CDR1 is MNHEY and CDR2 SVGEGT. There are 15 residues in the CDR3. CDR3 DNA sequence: TGTGCCAGCAGTTTTCGGGGGCTGAACAAAAACATTCAGTACTTC. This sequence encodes CASSFRGLNKNIQYF.

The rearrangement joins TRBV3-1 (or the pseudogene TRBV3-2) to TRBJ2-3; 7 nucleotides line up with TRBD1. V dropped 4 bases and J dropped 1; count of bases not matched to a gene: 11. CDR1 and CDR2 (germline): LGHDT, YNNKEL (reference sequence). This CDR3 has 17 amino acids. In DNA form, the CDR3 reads TGTGCCAGCAGCCCAAGAACTACAGGGGATGGCACAGATACGCAGTATTTT. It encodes CASSPRTTGDGTDTQYF.

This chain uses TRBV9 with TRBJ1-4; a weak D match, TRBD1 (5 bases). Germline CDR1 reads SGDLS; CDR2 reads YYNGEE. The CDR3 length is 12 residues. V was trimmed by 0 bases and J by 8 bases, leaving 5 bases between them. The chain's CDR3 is CASSVEGEKLFF. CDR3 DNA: TGTGCCAGCAGCGTAGAGGGGGAAAAACTGTTTTTT. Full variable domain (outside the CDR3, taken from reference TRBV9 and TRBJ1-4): DSGVTQTPKHLITATGQRVTLRCSPRSGDLSVYWYQQSLDQGLQFLIQYYNGEERAKGNILERFSAQQFPDLHSELNLSSLELGDSALYFCASSVEGEKLFFGSGTQLSVL.

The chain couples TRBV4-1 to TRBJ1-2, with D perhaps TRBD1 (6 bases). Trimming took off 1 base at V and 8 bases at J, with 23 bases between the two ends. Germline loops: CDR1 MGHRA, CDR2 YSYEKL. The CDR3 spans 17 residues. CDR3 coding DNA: TGCGCCAGCAGCCAAGGCTGGACAGAAGAGGTTCCTAGGGGCTACACCTTC. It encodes CASSQGWTEEVPRGYTF.

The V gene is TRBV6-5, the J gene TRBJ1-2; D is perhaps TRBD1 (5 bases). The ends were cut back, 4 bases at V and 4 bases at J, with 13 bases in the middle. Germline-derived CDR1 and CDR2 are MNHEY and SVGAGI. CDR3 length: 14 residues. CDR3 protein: CASSSVPGGYGYTF. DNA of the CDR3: TGTGCCAGCAGTTCCGTCCCGGGGGGCTATGGCTACACCTTC.

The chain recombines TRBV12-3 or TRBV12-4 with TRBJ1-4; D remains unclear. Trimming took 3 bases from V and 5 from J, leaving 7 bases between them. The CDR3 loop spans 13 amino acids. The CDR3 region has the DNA TGTGCCAGCAGTTTGCTTAGGAATGAAAAACTGTTTTTT. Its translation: CASSLLRNEKLFF.

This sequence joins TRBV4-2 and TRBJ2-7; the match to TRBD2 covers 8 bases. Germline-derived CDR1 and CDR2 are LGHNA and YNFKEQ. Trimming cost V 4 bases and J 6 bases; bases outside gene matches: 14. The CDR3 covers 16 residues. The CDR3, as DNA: TGTGCCAGCAGCCCCTGGTCAGCGGGGGACCTGGGCGAGCAGTACTTC. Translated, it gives CASSPWSAGDLGEQYF.

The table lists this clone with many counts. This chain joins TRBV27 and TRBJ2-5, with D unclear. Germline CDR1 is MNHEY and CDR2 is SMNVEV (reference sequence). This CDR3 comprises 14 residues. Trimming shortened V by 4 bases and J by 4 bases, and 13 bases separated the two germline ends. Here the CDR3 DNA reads TGTGCCAGCAGTTCCTTAGAAGGACGAGAGACCCAGTACTTC. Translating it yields CASSSLEGRETQYF.

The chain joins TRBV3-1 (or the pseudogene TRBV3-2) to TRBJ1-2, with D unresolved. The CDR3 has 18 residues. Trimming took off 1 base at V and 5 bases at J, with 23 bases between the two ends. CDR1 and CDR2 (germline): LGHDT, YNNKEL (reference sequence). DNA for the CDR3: TGTGCCAGCAGCCAAGGGGTGGATGTGGCTCTGGTGTGGTATGGCTACACCTTC. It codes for CASSQGVDVALVWYGYTF.

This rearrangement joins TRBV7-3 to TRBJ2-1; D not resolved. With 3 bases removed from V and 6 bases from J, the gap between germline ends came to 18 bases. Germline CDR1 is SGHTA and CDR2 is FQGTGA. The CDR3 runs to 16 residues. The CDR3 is CASSFQVARDPNEQFF. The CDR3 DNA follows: TGTGCCAGCAGCTTCCAGGTGGCCCGAGATCCCAATGAGCAGTTCTTC.

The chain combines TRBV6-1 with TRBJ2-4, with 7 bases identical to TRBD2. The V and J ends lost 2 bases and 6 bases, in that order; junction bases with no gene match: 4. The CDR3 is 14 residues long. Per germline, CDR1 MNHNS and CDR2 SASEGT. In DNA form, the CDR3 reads TGTGCCAGCAGTGAACGGGACTATAGAAACATTCAGTACTTC. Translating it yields CASSERDYRNIQYF.

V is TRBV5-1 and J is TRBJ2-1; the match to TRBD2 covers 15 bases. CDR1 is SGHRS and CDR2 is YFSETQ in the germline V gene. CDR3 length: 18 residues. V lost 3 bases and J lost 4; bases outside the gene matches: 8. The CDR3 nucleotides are TGCGCCAGCAGCTCCGGGACTAGCGGGGGGACCAGATACAATGAGCAGTTCTTC. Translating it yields CASSSGTSGGTRYNEQFF.

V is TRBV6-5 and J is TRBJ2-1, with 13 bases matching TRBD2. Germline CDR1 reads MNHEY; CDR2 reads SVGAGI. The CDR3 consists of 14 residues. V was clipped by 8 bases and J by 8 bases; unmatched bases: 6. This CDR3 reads CASGRLAGGYEQFF. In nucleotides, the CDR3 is TGTGCCAGCGGACGACTAGCGGGGGGCTATGAGCAGTTCTTC.

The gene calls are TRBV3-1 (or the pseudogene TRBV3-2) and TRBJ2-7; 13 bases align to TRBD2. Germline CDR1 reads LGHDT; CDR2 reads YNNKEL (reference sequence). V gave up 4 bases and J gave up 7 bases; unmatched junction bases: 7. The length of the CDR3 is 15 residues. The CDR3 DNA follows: TGTGCCAGCAGCCCCCGACTAGCGGGGGGTGTTGAGCAGTACTTC. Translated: CASSPRLAGGVEQYF.

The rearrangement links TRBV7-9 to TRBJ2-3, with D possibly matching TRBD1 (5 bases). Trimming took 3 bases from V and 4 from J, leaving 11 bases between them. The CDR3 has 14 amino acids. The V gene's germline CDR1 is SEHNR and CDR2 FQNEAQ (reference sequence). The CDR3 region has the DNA TGTGCCAGCAGCTTCAGGGATTGGGCAGATACGCAGTATTTT. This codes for CASSFRDWADTQYF.

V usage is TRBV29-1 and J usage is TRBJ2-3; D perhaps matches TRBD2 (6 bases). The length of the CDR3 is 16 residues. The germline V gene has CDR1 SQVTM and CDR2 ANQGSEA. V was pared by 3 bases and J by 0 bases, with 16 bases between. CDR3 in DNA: TGCAGCGTTGAGGGCGGGGCCCGAGTTAGCACAGATACGCAGTATTTT. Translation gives CSVEGGARVSTDTQYF.